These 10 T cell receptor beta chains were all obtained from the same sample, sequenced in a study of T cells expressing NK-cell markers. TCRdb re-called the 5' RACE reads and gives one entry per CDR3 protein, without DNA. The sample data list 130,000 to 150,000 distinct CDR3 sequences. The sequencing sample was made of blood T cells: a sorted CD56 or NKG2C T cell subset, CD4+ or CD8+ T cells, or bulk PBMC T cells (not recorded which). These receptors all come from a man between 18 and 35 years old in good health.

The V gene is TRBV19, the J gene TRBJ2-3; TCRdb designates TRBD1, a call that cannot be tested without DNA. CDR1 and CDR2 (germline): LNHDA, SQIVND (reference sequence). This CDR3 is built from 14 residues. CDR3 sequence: CASSPGGITDTQYF.

The CDR3 reads CATSKKTGPLADTQYF. This chain links TRBV24-1 with TRBJ2-3. Germline V gene data show CDR1 as KGHDR and CDR2 as SFDVKD. The CDR3 has 16 residues.

CDR3 amino acids: CASSQDSHGEAGELFF. The chain joins TRBV4-3 to TRBJ2-2. This CDR3 has 16 amino acids. Per the germline V gene, CDR1 is LGHNA and CDR2 is YSLEER.

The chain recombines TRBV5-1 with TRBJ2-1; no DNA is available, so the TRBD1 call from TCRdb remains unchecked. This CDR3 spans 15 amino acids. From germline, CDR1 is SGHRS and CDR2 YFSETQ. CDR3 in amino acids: CASSPRQGGDNEQFF. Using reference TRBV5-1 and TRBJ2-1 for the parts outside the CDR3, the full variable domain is KAGVTQTPRYLIKTRGQQVTLSCSPISGHRSVSWYQQTPGQGLQFLFEYFSETQRNKGNFPGRFSGRQFSNSRSEMNVSTLELGDSALYLCASSPRQGGDNEQFFGPGTRLTVL.

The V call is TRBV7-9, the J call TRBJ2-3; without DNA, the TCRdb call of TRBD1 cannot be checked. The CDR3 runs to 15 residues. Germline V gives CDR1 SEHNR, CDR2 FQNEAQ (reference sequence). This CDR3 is CASSASGASTDTQYF.

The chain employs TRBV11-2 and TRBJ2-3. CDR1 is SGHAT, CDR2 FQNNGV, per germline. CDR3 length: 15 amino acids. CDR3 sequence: CASSLVASTTDTQYF.

The CDR3 sequence: CASSHSTGNEQYF. The chain carries TRBV11-2 and TRBJ2-7; TCRdb's D gene call, TRBD1, goes unchecked for lack of DNA. Per germline, CDR1 SGHAT and CDR2 FQNNGV. The CDR3 totals 13 residues.

The CDR3 protein is CASSPRRITQTSPGELFF. This sequence joins TRBV11-1 and TRBJ2-2; TCRdb selects TRBD2, and the lack of DNA leaves this call unchecked. Germline loops: CDR1 SGHAT, CDR2 FQDESV (reference sequence). There are 18 residues in the CDR3. The full variable domain, its missing parts supplied by reference TRBV11-1 and TRBJ2-2, is EAEVAQSPRYKITEKSQAVAFWCDPISGHATLYWYRQILGQGPELLVQFQDESVVDDSQLPKDRFSAERLKGVDSTLKIQPAELGDSAMYLCASSPRRITQTSPGELFFGEGSRLTVL.

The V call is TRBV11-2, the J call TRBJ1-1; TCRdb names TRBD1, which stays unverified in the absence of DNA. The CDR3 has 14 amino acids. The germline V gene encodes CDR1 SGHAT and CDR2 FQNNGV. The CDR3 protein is CASSFSALNTEAFF.

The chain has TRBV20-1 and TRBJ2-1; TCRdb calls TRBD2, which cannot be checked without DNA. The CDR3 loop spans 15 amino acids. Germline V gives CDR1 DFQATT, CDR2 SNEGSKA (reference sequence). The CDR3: CSATERESFYNEQFF.